The following is a T cell receptor beta chain sequence with its context. Its antigen is as yet unknown. Nominally healthy donors were sampled, though unrecorded immune exposures were likely. Use of 60 Vbeta and 13 Jbeta primers characterized the PCR. Data came from immunoSEQ multiplex PCR; TCRdb stores just in-frame clones and leaves some out. The data show about 140,000 clones, 75% to 90% seen once. The data were taken from a study of cytomegalovirus exposure and HLA in healthy donors. Study-wide findings and caveats: Versus the 666-donor mean, an Asian-associated ancestry cluster reportedly showed fewer N-insertions in a later analysis. Sequencing likely caused a cluster of highly shared sequence variants.

What was sequenced was PBMCs. The sequence was obtained from a female donor in good health and CMV-seronegative.

CDR3 loop: CSVPRTGANTEAFF. DNA of the CDR3: TGCAGCGTCCCCCGGACAGGAGCGAACACTGAAGCTTTCTTT. The J gene is TRBJ1-1, the V gene TRBV29-1, with 7 bases fitting TRBD1. The germline V gene has CDR1 SQVTM and CDR2 ANQGSEA. CDR3 length: 14 amino acids. The V and J ends lost 6 bases and 1 base, in that order; junction bases with no gene match: 8.